Reported below is one T cell receptor (beta chain). Its cognate antigen has yet to be identified. Nothing much larger sits one base from this clone, and base qualities are not available. The collaborating institutions used their own protocols to collect whole blood in K2EDTA tubes. Collaborator samples were shipped for TCRbeta analysis as frozen whole blood, isolated PBMCs, or DNA extracted from either sample type. The CDR3 contains 15 residues, cysteine and phenylalanine counted. The read is trimmed to its CDR3 DNA, 45 bases read in frame from base 1. V and J lose 3 bases and 2 bases, and a span of 12 bases separates them. The germline V gene supplies CDR1 SNHLY and CDR2 FYNNEI. The data are from a study of blood T cell repertoires in COVID-19 (dated by TCRdb to the early 2020s). Context from the whole study: Samples covering the acute and convalescent phases of COVID-19 were provided by collaborators in the United States, Italy and Spain. The repertoires were made available in a free public database intended to serve as a resource for research on the immune response to SARS-CoV-2. Subjects who had been exposed to COVID-19, were actively infected with it, or had recovered from it provided the deeply sampled blood TCRbeta repertoires that made up the dataset. The prospective study material was composed of cDNA or gDNA derived from T cells, B-cell-depleted T cells, or PBMCs. HLA class I and class II types, where available, came from metadata supplied by the sample provider rather than from assay-based typing. The samples were drawn from two sources: the first 160 participants of the ongoing ImmuneRACE study, and some 1,300 subjects contributed by 6 global collaborators. Sample metadata almost always included a de-identified subject ID, COVID-19 status, age in years and sex.

TCRbeta CDR3 regions were amplified from genomic DNA by means of the immunoSEQ Assay, a bias-controlled multiplex PCR. The original methods were these. Within the assay, amplification of reference gene primers was used to estimate how many nucleated cells each sample contained. To quantify the absolute abundance of each unique TCRbeta CDR3 rearrangement, sequence reads were collapsed and filtered. Productive Simpson clonality was computed per sample as the square root of Simpson's diversity index over productive rearrangements. The clones in this table, taken by TCRdb from immuneACCESS, are in-frame only. Not every clone is retained; where verified, under half of the shortfall comes from an unresolved V gene, and the cause of the rest is unknown. V, J and clone size derive from that table, while D and trimming were established from the DNA sequence. Within this sample are 150,000 to 200,000 clones, with 87% of them counted one time only. The ten largest clones capture 3.7% of the sample.

General findings and caveats noted by the study authors: Clinical and demographic metadata were provided uncurated, with the amount varying by source and participant.

This chain joins TRBV2 to TRBJ2-3; 5 matching bases give a weak D call of TRBD2. This clonotype was sampled from a man younger than 30 with active or convalescent COVID-19. Sequencing was carried out using peripheral blood. The DNA sequence reads TGTGCCAGCAGTGATCGGGGTACAAACACAGATACGCAGTATTTT. The resulting protein is CASSDRGTNTDTQYF.